This record covers a single T cell receptor beta chain. What it recognizes is unknown. TCRdb keeps only in-frame clones here, not all; method: immunoSEQ multiplex PCR. The sample shows roughly 2.5 million clones, 90% to 95% of them seen only once. The sample belongs to a study of shared clonotypes between healthy human individuals. General observations from the study: Generation probabilities of non-shared clonotypes were lower (relative to those shared by all four donors).

The CDR3 spans 14 residues. V dropped 1 base and J dropped 8; count of bases not matched to a gene: 3. Germline V gene sequence: CDR1 SGHKS, CDR2 YYEKEE (reference sequence). The receptor was derived from a man aged 18 to 30 in good health. The chain carries TRBV5-5 and TRBJ1-6, with 7 bases fitting TRBD1. The sequenced material came from naive CD4+ T cells sorted from blood. Sample subset: CD45RA+ positively selected. The CDR3 coding sequence is TGTGCCAGCAGCTTGAAAGGGGGCGATTCACCCCTCCACTTT. Its translation is CASSLKGGDSPLHF.